This T cell receptor (beta chain) was sequenced for a study of PD-L1 blockade in urothelial cancer. The time point here: pretreatment peripheral blood. Each individual provided 1 to 8 samples (taken pretreatment and on-treatment). This CDR3 contains 16 residues. The J segment lost 5 bases and the V segment lost 5 bases, leaving 13 bases of the junction unmatched. CDR1 is SEHNR and CDR2 is FQNEAQ in the germline V gene (reference sequence). Clones were sequenced by immunoSEQ multiplex PCR, and TCRdb holds only the in-frame ones, with some missing. The profile covers about 74,000 clones, with around 90% appearing a single time and 3.5% to 5.5% taken by the ten largest.

This receptor was taken from a man aged 65 to 85 with urothelial cancer. The chain has TRBV7-9 and TRBJ2-5, with 8 bases lining up with TRBD2. The material was PBMCs, obtained around atezolizumab (anti-PD-L1) treatment. In DNA, the CDR3 is TGTGCCAGCAGCCCACCCTTCGGGGCGGGAGGCGAGACCCAGTACTTC. Its protein product is CASSPPFGAGGETQYF. Combining the CDR3 with reference TRBV7-9 and TRBJ2-5 gives the whole variable domain DTGVSQNPRHKITKRGQNVTFRCDPISEHNRLYWYRQTLGQGPEFLTYFQNEAQLEKSRLLSDRFSAERPKGSFSTLEIQRTEQGDSAMYLCASSPPFGAGGETQYFGPGTRLLVL.